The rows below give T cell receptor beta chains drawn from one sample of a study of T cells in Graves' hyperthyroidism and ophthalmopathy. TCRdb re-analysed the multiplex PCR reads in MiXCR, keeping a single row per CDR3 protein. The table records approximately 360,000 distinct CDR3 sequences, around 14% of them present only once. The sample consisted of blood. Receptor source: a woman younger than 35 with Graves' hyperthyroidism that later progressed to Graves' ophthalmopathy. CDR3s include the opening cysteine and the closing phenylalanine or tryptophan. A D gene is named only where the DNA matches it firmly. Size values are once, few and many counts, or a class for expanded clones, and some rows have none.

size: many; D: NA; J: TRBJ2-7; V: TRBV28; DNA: TGTGCCAGCAGCTCAACTAGAGCTGCGGACGAGCAGTACTTC; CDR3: CASSSTRAADEQYF
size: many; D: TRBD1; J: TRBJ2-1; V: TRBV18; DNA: TGTGCCAGCTCCCCGACAGGGGATGAGCAGTTCTTC; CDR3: CASSPTGDEQFF
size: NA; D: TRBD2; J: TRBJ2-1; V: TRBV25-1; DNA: TGTGCCAGCAGTGAATTCACCCCCTGGGGGGGGAATGAGCAGTTCTTC; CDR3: CASSEFTPWGGNEQFF
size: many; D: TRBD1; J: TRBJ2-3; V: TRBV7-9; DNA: TGTGCCAGCAAGCAGGGGGCGATAACAGATACGCAGTATTTT; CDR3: CASKQGAITDTQYF
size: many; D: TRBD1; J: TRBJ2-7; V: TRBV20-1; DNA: TGCAGTGCGACAGGGGACAGCAAGAGCTCCTACGAGCAGTACTTC; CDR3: CSATGDSKSSYEQYF
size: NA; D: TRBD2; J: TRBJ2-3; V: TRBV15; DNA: TGTGCCACCAGCAGCGGGACTAGCGCAAGCACAGATACGCAGTATTTT; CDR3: CATSSGTSASTDTQYF
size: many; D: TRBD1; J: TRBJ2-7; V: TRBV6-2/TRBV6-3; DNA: TGTGCCAGCAATTACCCCATACCCGGGACAGGGACCCTCTACGAGCAGTACTTC; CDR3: CASNYPIPGTGTLYEQYF
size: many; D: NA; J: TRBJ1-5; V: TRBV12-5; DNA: TGTGCTAGTTGCTCGGGGTTGAATCAGCCCCAGCATTTT; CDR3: CASCSGLNQPQHF
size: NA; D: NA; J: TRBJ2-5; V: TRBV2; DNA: TGTGCCGGCTCACCTTCAGCGATACAAGAGACCCAGTACTTC; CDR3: CAGSPSAIQETQYF
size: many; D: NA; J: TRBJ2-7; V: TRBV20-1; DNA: TGCAGTGTCATGGGACGGAACTACGAGCAGTACTTC; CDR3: CSVMGRNYEQYF
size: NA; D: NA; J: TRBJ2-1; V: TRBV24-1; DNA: TGTGCCACCAGCCTCCCCGGGCGCTTCAATGAGCAGTTCTTC; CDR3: CATSLPGRFNEQFF
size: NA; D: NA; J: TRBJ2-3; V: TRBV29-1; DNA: TGCAGCGTGGAACGGGTGGAAGATACGCAGTATTTT; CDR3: CSVERVEDTQYF
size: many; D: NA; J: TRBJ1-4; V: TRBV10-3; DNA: TGTGCCATTCAGGACACGGAGAATGAAAAACTGTTTTTT; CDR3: CAIQDTENEKLFF
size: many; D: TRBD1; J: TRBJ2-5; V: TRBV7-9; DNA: TGTGCCAGCAGCCACGACAGGGGCCCCCACCAAGAGACCCAGTACTTC; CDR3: CASSHDRGPHQETQYF
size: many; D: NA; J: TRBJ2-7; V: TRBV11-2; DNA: TGTGCCAGCAGACTCGACAGGAACTACGAGCAGTACTTC; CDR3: CASRLDRNYEQYF
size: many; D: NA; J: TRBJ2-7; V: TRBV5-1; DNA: TGCGCCAGCAGCAGTCGCAGGGGATCGGACGAGCAGTACTTC; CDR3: CASSSRRGSDEQYF
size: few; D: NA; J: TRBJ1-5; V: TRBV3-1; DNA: TGTGCCAGCAGCCAAGGGAGAACCAATCAGCCCCAGCATTTT; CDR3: CASSQGRTNQPQHF
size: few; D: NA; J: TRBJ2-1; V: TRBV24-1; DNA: TGTGCCACCAGTGATCCCGGCGGCAGGCAGGGCAATGAGCAGTTCTTC; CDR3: CATSDPGGRQGNEQFF
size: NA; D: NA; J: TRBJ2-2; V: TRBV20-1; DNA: TGCAGTGCTAGTTTAGCCGGGGAGCTGTTTTTT; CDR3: CSASLAGELFF
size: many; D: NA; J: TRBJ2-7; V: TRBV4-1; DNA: TGCGCCAGCAGCCAAGGAGCACACGCCTACGAGCAGTACTTC; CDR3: CASSQGAHAYEQYF
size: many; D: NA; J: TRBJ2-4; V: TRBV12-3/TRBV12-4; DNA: TGTGCCAGCAGAAGGCGGCGTATGGCCAAAAACATTCAGTACTTC; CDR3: CASRRRRMAKNIQYF
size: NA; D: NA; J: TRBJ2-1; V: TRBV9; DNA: TGTGCCAGCAGCGCCCTCGGGGTGCGCAATGAGCAGTTCTTC; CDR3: CASSALGVRNEQFF
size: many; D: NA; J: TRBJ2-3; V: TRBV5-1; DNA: TGCGCCAGCAGCCCTGGAATAGCTAGCACAGATACGCAGTATTTT; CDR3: CASSPGIASTDTQYF
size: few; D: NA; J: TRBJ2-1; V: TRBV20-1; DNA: TGCAGTGCTAGGCTTACCGGGCCAAGTGAATTTAAGCAGTTCTTC; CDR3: CSARLTGPSEFKQFF
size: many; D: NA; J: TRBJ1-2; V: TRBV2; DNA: TGTGCCAGCAGTGAATTTGAGGGCGGAACTAACTATGGCTACACCTTC; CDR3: CASSEFEGGTNYGYTF
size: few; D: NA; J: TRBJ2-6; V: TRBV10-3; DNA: TGTGCCATCAAGGCCTCTGGGGCCAACGTCCTGACTTTC; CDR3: CAIKASGANVLTF
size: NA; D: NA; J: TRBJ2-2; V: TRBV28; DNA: TGTGCCAGCAGTTTAATTACTAACAGGGATACCGGGGAGCTGTTTTTT; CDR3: CASSLITNRDTGELFF
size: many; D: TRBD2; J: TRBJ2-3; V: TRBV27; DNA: TGTGCCAGCAGTTTAGGATCGATAGCGGGAGGGCGCCCAGATACGCAGTATTTT; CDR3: CASSLGSIAGGRPDTQYF
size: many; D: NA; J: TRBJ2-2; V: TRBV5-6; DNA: TGCGCCAGCAGCTTGGGAGGCCGGGGCACCGGGGAGCTGTTTTTT; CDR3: CASSLGGRGTGELFF